This T cell receptor beta chain was captured by sequencing in a study of T cell responses to AZD1222 COVID-19 vaccine. This clone was detected only a few times. Data came from immunoSEQ multiplex PCR; TCRdb stores just in-frame clones and leaves some out. The data contain around 170,000 clones, roughly nine tenths of them seen just once; the ten biggest clones take up over 1.2%. Germline V gene lookup returns CDR1 LGHNA and CDR2 YSLEER. This CDR3 is 17 amino acids long. V was pared by 2 bases and J by 0 bases, with 5 bases of the junction left unmatched. The receptor's source is an adult in good health. This rearrangement joins TRBV4-3 to TRBJ1-2, with 11 bases aligning to TRBD1. The sample here was peripheral blood, taken on day 0 of AZD1222 vaccination. CDR3 amino acids: CASSQRTGGGTNYGYTF. The CDR3 coding sequence is TGCGCCAGCAGCCAACGGACAGGGGGCGGAACTAACTATGGCTACACCTTC.